One sample yielded the 2 T cell receptor beta chains listed below, sequenced in a study of T cells after yellow fever vaccination (dated by TCRdb to between 2018 and 2021). The method was 5' RACE. Sequencing took place on an Illumina HiSeq 2500. In TCRdb, the public reads were trimmed at Q25 with fastp and aligned with MiXCR, with productive beta chains retained. Records with the same CDR3 protein are collapsed into one entry carrying the most frequent genes and DNA. This sample is represented by about 230,000 distinct CDR3 sequences; 6.7% of them were singletons. The ten largest clones represent approximately 1% of the sample. The treatment or condition label corresponds to: live attenuated yellow fever vaccine strain. Sequencing was performed on CD4+ T cells sorted from PBMCs, taken on the day of the yellow fever booster vaccination. These receptors all stem from a man aged 25-45 years who received the YFV17D yellow fever vaccine.

This clonotype was observed a handful of times. The chain combines TRBV5-8 with TRBJ2-5, with D perhaps matching TRBD1 (6 bases). Germline V CDR1 and CDR2: SGHTS, YDEGEE. This CDR3 has 16 amino acids. V was pared by 4 bases and J by 9 bases, with 25 bases between. CDR3 sequence: CASSPPRDRPQVAQYF. CDR3 DNA: TGTGCCAGCAGCCCTCCTCGAGACAGGCCCCAAGTGGCCCAGTACTTC.

This clonotype was seen only a few times. This sequence joins TRBV9 and TRBJ2-1; D unclear. V gave up 4 bases and J gave up 0 bases, with 14 bases separating them. This CDR3 spans 16 amino acids. Germline loops: CDR1 SGDLS, CDR2 YYNGEE. For the CDR3, the DNA is TGTGCCAGCAGCCTTGAGGACGGGCCCTCCTACAATGAGCAGTTCTTC. Protein sequence: CASSLEDGPSYNEQFF.